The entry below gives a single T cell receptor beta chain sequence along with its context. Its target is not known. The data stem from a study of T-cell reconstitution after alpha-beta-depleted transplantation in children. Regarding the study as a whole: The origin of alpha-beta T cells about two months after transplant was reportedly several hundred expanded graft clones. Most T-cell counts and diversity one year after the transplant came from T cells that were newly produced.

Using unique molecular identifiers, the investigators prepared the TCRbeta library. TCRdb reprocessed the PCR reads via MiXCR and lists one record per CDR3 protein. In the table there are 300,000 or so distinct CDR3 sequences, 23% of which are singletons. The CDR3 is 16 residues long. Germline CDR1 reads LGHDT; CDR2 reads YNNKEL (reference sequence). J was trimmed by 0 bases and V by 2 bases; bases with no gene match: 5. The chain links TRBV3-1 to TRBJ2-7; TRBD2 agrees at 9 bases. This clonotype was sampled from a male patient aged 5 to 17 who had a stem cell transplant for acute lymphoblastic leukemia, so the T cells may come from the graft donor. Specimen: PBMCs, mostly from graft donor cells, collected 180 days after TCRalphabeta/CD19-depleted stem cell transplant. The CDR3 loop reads CASSQRATSGSYEQYF. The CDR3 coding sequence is TGTGCCAGCAGCCAACGCGCGACTAGCGGCTCCTACGAGCAGTACTTC.